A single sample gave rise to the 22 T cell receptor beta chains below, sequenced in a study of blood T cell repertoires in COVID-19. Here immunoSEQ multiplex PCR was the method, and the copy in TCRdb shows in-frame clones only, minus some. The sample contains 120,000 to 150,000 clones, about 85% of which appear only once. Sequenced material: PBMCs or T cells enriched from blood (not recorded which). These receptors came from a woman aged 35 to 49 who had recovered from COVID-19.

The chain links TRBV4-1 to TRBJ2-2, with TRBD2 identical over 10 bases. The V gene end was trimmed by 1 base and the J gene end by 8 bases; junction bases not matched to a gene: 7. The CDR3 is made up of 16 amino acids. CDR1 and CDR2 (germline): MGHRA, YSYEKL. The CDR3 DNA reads TGCGCCAGCAGCCAAGGCATAGCGGGGGGCCAAGGGGAGCTGTTTTTT. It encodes CASSQGIAGGQGELFF.

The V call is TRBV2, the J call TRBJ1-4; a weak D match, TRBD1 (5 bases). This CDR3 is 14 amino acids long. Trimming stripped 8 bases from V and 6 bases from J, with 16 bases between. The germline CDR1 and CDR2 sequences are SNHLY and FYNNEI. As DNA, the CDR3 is TGTGCCAGCGGTCGGGGGATATCGTATGAAAAACTGTTTTTT. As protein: CASGRGISYEKLFF.

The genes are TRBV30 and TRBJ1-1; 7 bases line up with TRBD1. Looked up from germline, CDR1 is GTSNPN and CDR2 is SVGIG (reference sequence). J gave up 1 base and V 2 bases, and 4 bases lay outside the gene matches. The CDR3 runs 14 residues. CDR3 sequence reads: CAWSPGQENTEAFF. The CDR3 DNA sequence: TGTGCCTGGAGTCCCGGACAGGAGAACACTGAAGCTTTCTTT.

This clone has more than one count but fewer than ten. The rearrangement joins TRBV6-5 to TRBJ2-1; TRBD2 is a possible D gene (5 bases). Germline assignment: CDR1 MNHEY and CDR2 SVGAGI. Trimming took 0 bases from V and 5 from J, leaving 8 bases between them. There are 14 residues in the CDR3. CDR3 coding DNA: TGTGCCAGCAGTTACTCGAGGGCTCACAATGAGCAGTTCTTC. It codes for CASSYSRAHNEQFF.

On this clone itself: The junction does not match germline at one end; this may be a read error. The CDR3 sequence: CASSLGQNTEAFF. CDR3 nucleotides: TGTGCTAGCAGCTTAGGGCAAAACACTGAAGCTTTCTTT. V is TRBV7-7 and J is TRBJ1-1, with no clear D. Germline CDR1 and CDR2: SSHAT and FNYEAQ (reference sequence). This CDR3 region has 13 residues.

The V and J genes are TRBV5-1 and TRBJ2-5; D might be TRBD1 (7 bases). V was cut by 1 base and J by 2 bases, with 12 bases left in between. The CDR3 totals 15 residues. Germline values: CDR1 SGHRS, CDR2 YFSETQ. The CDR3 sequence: CASSLPTGRQETQYF. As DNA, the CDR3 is TGCGCCAGCAGCTTGCCGACAGGGAGGCAAGAGACCCAGTACTTC.

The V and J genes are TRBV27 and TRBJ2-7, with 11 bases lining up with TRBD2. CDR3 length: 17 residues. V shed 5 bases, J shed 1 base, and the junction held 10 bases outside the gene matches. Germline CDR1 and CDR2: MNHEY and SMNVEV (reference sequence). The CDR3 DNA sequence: TGTGCCAGCAGTCCAGGGTGGGGACTAGCGGAATCCTACGAGCAGTACTTC. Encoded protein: CASSPGWGLAESYEQYF.

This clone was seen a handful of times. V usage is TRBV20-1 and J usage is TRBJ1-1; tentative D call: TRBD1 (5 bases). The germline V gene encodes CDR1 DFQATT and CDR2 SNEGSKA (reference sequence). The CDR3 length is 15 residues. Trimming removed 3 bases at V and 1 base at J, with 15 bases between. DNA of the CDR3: TGCAGTGCTAGTACACTAAGACAGCCGAACACTGAAGCTTTCTTT. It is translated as CSASTLRQPNTEAFF.

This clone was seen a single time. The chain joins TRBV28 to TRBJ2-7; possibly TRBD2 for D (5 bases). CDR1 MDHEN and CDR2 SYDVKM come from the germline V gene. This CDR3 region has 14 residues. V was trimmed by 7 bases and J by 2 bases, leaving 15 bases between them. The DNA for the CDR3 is TGTGCCAGCAATCGGCCCGGGGAAGCCTACGAGCAGTACTTC. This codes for CASNRPGEAYEQYF.

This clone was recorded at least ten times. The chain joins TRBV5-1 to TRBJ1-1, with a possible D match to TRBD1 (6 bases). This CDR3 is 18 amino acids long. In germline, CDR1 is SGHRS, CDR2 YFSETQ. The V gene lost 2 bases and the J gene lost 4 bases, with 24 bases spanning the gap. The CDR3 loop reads CASSFSEGVSRRGTEAFF. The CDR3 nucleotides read TGCGCCAGCAGCTTCTCCGAGGGGGTTAGTAGGAGAGGCACTGAAGCTTTCTTT. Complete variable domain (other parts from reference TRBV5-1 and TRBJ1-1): KAGVTQTPRYLIKTRGQQVTLSCSPISGHRSVSWYQQTPGQGLQFLFEYFSETQRNKGNFPGRFSGRQFSNSRSEMNVSTLELGDSALYLCASSFSEGVSRRGTEAFFGQGTRLTVV.

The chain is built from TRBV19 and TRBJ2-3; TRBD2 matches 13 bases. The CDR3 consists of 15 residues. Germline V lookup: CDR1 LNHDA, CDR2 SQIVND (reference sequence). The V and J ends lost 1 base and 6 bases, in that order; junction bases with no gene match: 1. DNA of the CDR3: TGTGCCAGTAGTATAGGACTAGCGGGAGGCGATACGCAGTATTTT. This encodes CASSIGLAGGDTQYF.

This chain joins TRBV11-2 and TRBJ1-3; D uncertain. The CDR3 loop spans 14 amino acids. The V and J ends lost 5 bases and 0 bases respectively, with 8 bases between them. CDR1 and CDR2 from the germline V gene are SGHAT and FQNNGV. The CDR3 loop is CASSPDFSGNTIYF. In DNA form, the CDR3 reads TGTGCCAGCAGCCCTGACTTCTCTGGAAACACCATATATTTT. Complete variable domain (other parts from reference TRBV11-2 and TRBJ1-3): EAGVAQSPRYKIIEKRQSVAFWCNPISGHATLYWYQQILGQGPKLLIQFQNNGVVDDSQLPKDRFSAERLKGVDSTLKIQPAKLEDSAVYLCASSPDFSGNTIYFGEGSWLTVV.

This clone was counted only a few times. CDR3 sequence (DNA): TGTGCCGTGGGGGCCAGGGGTAATGAAAAACTGTTTTTT. Amino acids: CAVGARGNEKLFF. The gene calls are TRBV19 and TRBJ1-4; weak D call: TRBD1 (6 bases). With 11 bases removed from V and 4 bases from J, the gap between germline ends came to 14 bases. Germline CDR1 is LNHDA and CDR2 is SQIVND (reference sequence). The CDR3 runs to 13 residues. The full variable domain, rest sourced from reference TRBV19 and TRBJ1-4, is DGGITQSPKYLFRKEGQNVTLSCEQNLNHDAMYWYRQDPGQGLRLIYYSQIVNDFQKGDIAEGYSVSREKKESFPLTVTSAQKNPTAFYLCAVGARGNEKLFFGSGTQLSVL.

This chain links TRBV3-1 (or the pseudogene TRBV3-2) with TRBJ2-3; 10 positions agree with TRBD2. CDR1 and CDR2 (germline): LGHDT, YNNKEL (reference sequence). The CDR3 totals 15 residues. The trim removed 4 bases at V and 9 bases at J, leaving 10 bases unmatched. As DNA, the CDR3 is TGTGCCAGCAGCCTTAGCGGGGGGACGTCCGGCACGCAGTATTTT. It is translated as CASSLSGGTSGTQYF.

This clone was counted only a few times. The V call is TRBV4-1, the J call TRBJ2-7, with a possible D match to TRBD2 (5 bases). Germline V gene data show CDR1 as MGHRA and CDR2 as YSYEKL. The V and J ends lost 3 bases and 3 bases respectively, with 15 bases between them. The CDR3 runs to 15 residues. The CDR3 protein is CASSHPGERNYEQYF. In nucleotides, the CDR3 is TGCGCCAGCAGCCACCCCGGGGAGCGGAACTACGAGCAGTACTTC.

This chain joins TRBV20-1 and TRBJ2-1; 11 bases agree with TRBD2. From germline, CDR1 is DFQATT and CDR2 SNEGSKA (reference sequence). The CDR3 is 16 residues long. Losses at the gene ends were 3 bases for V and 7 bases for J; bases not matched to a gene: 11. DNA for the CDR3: TGCAGTGCTAGTACGACACTAGCGGGAGTAGTGAATGAGCAGTTCTTC. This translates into CSASTTLAGVVNEQFF.

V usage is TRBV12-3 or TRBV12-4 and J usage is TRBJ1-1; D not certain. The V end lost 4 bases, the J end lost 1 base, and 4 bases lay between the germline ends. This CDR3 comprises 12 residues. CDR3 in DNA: TGTGCCAGCAGTTACGGGAACACTGAAGCTTTCTTT. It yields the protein CASSYGNTEAFF.

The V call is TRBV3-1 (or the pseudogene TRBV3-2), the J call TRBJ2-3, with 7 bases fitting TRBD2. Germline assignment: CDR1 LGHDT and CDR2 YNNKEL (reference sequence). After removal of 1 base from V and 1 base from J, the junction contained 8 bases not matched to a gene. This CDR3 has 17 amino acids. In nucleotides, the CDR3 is TGTGCCAGCAGCCAAGGGCGATGGGGAGGGGGCACAGATACGCAGTATTTT. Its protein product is CASSQGRWGGGTDTQYF.

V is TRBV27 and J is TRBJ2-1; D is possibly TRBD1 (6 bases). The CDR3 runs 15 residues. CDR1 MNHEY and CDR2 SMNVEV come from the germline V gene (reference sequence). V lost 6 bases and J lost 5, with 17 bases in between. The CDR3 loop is CASSRTSTGHNEQFF. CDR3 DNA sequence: TGTGCCAGCAGCCGGACCTCGACAGGACACAATGAGCAGTTCTTC.

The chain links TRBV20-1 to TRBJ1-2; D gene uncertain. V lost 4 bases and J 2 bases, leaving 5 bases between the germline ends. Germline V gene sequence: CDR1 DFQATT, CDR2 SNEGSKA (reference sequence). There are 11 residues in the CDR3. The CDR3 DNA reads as TGCAGTGCTACAGTGAACTATGGCTACACCTTC. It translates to CSATVNYGYTF.

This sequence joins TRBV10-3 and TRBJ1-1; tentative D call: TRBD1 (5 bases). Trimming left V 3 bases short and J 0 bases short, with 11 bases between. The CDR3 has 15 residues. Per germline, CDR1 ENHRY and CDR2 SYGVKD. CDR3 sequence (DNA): TGTGCCATCAGTGAAGTCTTACAGGTGAACACTGAAGCTTTCTTT. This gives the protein CAISEVLQVNTEAFF.

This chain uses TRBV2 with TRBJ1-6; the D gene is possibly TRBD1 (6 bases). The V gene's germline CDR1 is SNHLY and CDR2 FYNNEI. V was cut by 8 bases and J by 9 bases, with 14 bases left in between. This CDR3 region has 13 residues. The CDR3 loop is CASDDTGISPLHF. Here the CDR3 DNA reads TGTGCCAGCGACGATACAGGGATTTCACCCCTCCACTTT.